These T cell receptor beta chains were read from a single sample in a study of cytomegalovirus exposure and HLA in healthy donors. The protocol was immunoSEQ multiplex PCR, while the TCRdb copy is restricted to in-frame clones and leaves out a portion. The top ten clones hold over 2% of a sample with tens of thousands of clones, roughly 93% of them seen once. Input material: PBMCs. Receptors originate from a man aged 30 to 45 in good health and CMV-seronegative. Both conserved end residues are part of each CDR3. Some rows have no size entry. The others give once, few or many, or a class for an expanded clone.

V gene	clone size	J gene	CDR3 protein
TRBV5-4	.	TRBJ1-5	CASSFQGSNQPQHF
TRBV6-1	.	TRBJ2-3	CASKNLLVTDTQYF
TRBV11-2	once	TRBJ1-5	CASWKKQGAHSNQPQHF
TRBV29-1	.	TRBJ2-3	CSVEVWRGGSTDTQYF
TRBV28	.	TRBJ2-7	CASSPWGTGSYEQYF
TRBV9	.	TRBJ2-7	CASSLNQQAYEQYF
TRBV30	.	TRBJ1-5	CAWGPEGNQPQHF
TRBV7-3	.	TRBJ1-1	CASSLGWATEAFF
TRBV7-8	.	TRBJ1-5	CASSTTVNDQPQHF
TRBV7-9	.	TRBJ1-1	CASSLGDRGNTEAFF
TRBV7-2	.	TRBJ1-2	CASSPTEANYGYTF
TRBV6-5	.	TRBJ1-5	CASSSTAGGQPQHF
TRBV10-3	.	TRBJ2-3	CAITGGRAGTSTDTQYF
TRBV6-6	.	TRBJ2-7	CASSYGRTGDIYEQYF
TRBV15	.	TRBJ1-1	CATSRVGGNTEAFF
TRBV11-2	.	TRBJ1-4	CASSPLAFEKLFF
TRBV19	.	TRBJ1-2	CASRSGLGDGYTF
TRBV2	once	TRBJ2-3	CASSARTVATQYF
TRBV10-3	.	TRBJ2-7	CAISESKGGAYEQYF
TRBV9	few	TRBJ1-4	CASKRGIGEEKLFF
TRBV30	.	TRBJ2-4	CAWRPFSQGRTDIQYF
TRBV5-1	.	TRBJ2-2	CASSLNPGNTGELFF
TRBV19	.	TRBJ1-5	CASKKGQGRNQPQHF
TRBV27	.	TRBJ1-5	CASSTGSGSNQPQHF
TRBV4-1	.	TRBJ2-7	CASSQDIQGVDEQYF
TRBV6-5	.	TRBJ2-7	CASSYQRGSYEQYF
TRBV7-9	.	TRBJ2-5	CASSSGQQETQYF
TRBV6-1	.	TRBJ2-3	CASSEGQGIDTQYF
TRBV18	.	TRBJ2-1	CASSPPSRQGHNEQFF